Below are 9 T cell receptor beta chains sequenced from a single sample in a study of cytomegalovirus exposure and HLA in healthy donors. PCR used 60 Vbeta primers and 13 Jbeta primers. The assay was immunoSEQ multiplex PCR, and TCRdb's table has in-frame clones only and misses some. The data show approximately 95,000 clones, roughly 79% seen once. The sample was PBMCs. These receptors were taken from a woman between 65 and 79 years old in good health and CMV-seropositive.

This chain uses TRBV5-1 with TRBJ2-3; 10 nucleotides agree with TRBD1. The ends lost 4 bases at V and 6 bases at J; junction bases unmatched: 14. CDR3 length: 17 residues. Germline loops: CDR1 SGHRS, CDR2 YFSETQ. The CDR3 nucleotides read TGCGCCAGCAGCAACCAGGGGACAGGGGATAGTTGGGATACGCAGTATTTT. Its translation: CASSNQGTGDSWDTQYF.

The chain is built from TRBV2 and TRBJ2-5; possibly TRBD2 for D (6 bases). This CDR3 region has 13 residues. CDR1 and CDR2 from the germline V gene are SNHLY and FYNNEI. The V and J ends lost 10 bases and 5 bases respectively, with 17 bases between them. This CDR3 reads CANRREAGETQYF. The CDR3 DNA reads as TGTGCCAACCGGAGGGAAGCAGGGGAGACCCAGTACTTC.

The V and J genes are TRBV6-1 and TRBJ2-5, with 14 bases identical to TRBD2. There are 16 residues in the CDR3. With 4 bases clipped from V and 5 bases from J, the junction kept 6 bases outside the gene matches. Germline CDR1 is MNHNS and CDR2 is SASEGT. CDR3 in amino acids: CASSAKTSGRAETQYF. For the CDR3, the DNA is TGTGCCAGCAGTGCCAAGACTAGCGGGAGGGCGGAGACCCAGTACTTC.

This clone has just a few counts. The chain employs TRBV2 and TRBJ1-5; 7 nucleotides match TRBD1. J gave up 2 bases and V 7 bases, and 5 bases lay outside the gene matches. Germline V gene lookup returns CDR1 SNHLY and CDR2 FYNNEI. CDR3 length equals 14 residues. CDR3 residues: CASTPQGGNQPQHF. The CDR3 nucleotides read TGTGCCAGCACTCCCCAGGGGGGCAATCAGCCCCAGCATTTT. The variable domain in full, with the rest retrieved from reference TRBV2 and TRBJ1-5, is EPEVTQTPSHQVTQMGQEVILRCVPISNHLYFYWYRQILGQKVEFLVSFYNNEISEKSEIFDDQFSVERPDGSNFTLKIRSTKLEDSAMYFCASTPQGGNQPQHFGDGTRLSIL.

The gene calls are TRBV14 and TRBJ2-3; D is unresolved. This CDR3 is built from 15 residues. The ends were cut back, 2 bases at V and 1 base at J, with 10 bases in the middle. Germline CDR1 and CDR2: SGHDN and FVKESK. CDR3 sequence: CASSQWLAGTDTQYF. DNA for the CDR3: TGTGCCAGCAGCCAATGGTTGGCAGGCACAGATACGCAGTATTTT.

The chain uses TRBV7-9 and TRBJ2-3, with 12 bases lining up with TRBD2. The CDR3 is 17 residues long. J gave up 5 bases and V 3 bases, and 9 bases lay outside the gene matches. Germline V gives CDR1 SEHNR, CDR2 FQNEAQ (reference sequence). DNA of the CDR3: TGTGCCAGCAGCTTCAGTCGGCTAGCGGGAGGGGTAGATACGCAGTATTTT. This gives the protein CASSFSRLAGGVDTQYF.

The chain links TRBV18 to TRBJ1-1, with D maybe TRBD1 (6 bases). Trimming pared 3 bases from V and 6 bases from J, leaving 14 bases between. The germline V gene encodes CDR1 KGHSH and CDR2 LQKENI. CDR3 size: 14 residues. The CDR3 DNA reads TGTGCCAGCTCACCGACAGGTGGGATCGCTGAAGCTTTCTTT. Residues: CASSPTGGIAEAFF.

This clone was detected only once. The chain carries TRBV25-1 and TRBJ2-2; D is possibly TRBD2 (6 bases). The germline V gene has CDR1 MGHDK and CDR2 SYGVNS. This CDR3 has 14 residues. Trimming stripped 4 bases from V and 3 bases from J, with 9 bases between. The CDR3 bases are TGTGCCAGCAGTGTTGGGAGGTACACCGGGGAGCTGTTTTTT. This sequence encodes CASSVGRYTGELFF.

This chain uses TRBV7-2 with TRBJ2-1; tentative D call: TRBD2 (5 bases). Germline CDR1 is SGHTA and CDR2 is FQGNSA. Trimming removed 5 bases at V and 9 bases at J, with 11 bases between. This CDR3 has 12 amino acids. CDR3 nucleotides: TGTGCCAGCAGCCTCCAAGGACTTGAGCAGTTCTTC. Translation gives CASSLQGLEQFF.